This record covers a single T cell receptor (beta chain). The data stem from a study of blood T cell repertoires in COVID-19. Here immunoSEQ multiplex PCR was the method, and the copy in TCRdb shows in-frame clones only, minus some. The data show 400,000 or so clones, about 87% seen once. This CDR3 is built from 13 residues. Germline loops: CDR1 SEHNR, CDR2 FQNEAQ (reference sequence). The germline V and J ends were trimmed by 3 bases and 3 bases, with 8 bases remaining between them. This receptor was taken from a human donor in a cohort sampled during active COVID-19. Sequencing was done on a sample of peripheral blood. The V and J genes are TRBV7-9 and TRBJ2-5; D gene unclear. The CDR3 reads CASSLNSEETQYF. CDR3 bases: TGTGCCAGCAGCTTGAATTCAGAAGAGACCCAGTACTTC.